The sequence of this T cell receptor (beta chain) was determined in a study of T cell responses to AZD1222 COVID-19 vaccine. Overall study results and limits: Donors, mostly white British, included more females; clonal diversity was possibly underestimated.

V lost 3 bases and J lost 2, with 10 bases in between. The CDR3 is 15 residues long. Germline-derived CDR1 and CDR2 are KGHSH and LQKENI. This table comes from immunoSEQ multiplex PCR, and its TCRdb copy is limited to in-frame clones, with some not included. The table records 150,000 or so clones, 90% to 95% of them present only once. Regarding this clone: The antigen is not known.

This sequence was found in an adult in good health. J is TRBJ2-2 and V is TRBV18, with D unclear. The material sequenced was peripheral blood, taken on day 0 of AZD1222 vaccination. The CDR3 coding sequence is TGTGCCAGCTCACCTCTGGCACCCAACACCGGGGAGCTGTTTTTT. Its translation: CASSPLAPNTGELFF. The complete variable domain, with remaining parts taken from reference TRBV18 and TRBJ2-2, reads NAGVMQNPRHLVRRRGQEARLRCSPMKGHSHVYWYRQLPEEGLKFMVYLQKENIIDESGMPKERFSAEFPKEGPSILRIQQVVRGDSAAYFCASSPLAPNTGELFFGEGSRLTVL.